These T cell receptor beta chains were read from a single sample in a study of cytomegalovirus exposure and HLA in healthy donors. Clones were read by immunoSEQ multiplex PCR, and TCRdb kept only the in-frame ones, dropping some. The data contain just over 95,000 clones, 78% of them seen just once; the ten biggest clones take up approximately 4%. Sequencing used PBMCs. All receptors come from a woman between 35 and 50 years old in good health and CMV-seropositive. The CDR3 runs from the conserved cysteine through the conserved F or W. The order of the fields is clone size, J gene, V gene, CDR3 length, D gene, CDR3 DNA, CDR3 protein. A D gene is named only where the DNA matches it firmly. Some rows have no size entry. The others give once, few or many, or a class for an expanded clone.

few | TRBJ1-5 | TRBV19 | 17 | . | TGTGCCAGTAGTCCTAGATTCTCCGGGGGGTTTGGGCAGCCCCAGCATTTT | CASSPRFSGGFGQPQHF
once | TRBJ2-1 | TRBV5-1 | 15 | TRBD2 | TGCGCCAGCAGCTTGGGTACTAGCGGACGCTCTGAGCAGTTCTTC | CASSLGTSGRSEQFF
. | TRBJ1-4 | TRBV30 | 14 | TRBD1 | TGTGCCTGGGGGGCCGGGACAGCTCATGAAAAACTGTTTTTT | CAWGAGTAHEKLFF
few | TRBJ2-3 | TRBV5-1 | 18 | TRBD2 | TGCGCCAGCAGCTTGGGAGCGGGAGGGCCTGTTGTCACAGATACGCAGTATTTT | CASSLGAGGPVVTDTQYF
. | TRBJ2-3 | TRBV29-1 | 14 | . | TGCAGCGTTCGGTCGGGAGAATGGGCAGATACGCAGTATTTT | CSVRSGEWADTQYF
few | TRBJ2-7 | TRBV14 | 13 | . | TGTGCCAGCAGCTCCACAGGGAACTACGAGCAGTACTTC | CASSSTGNYEQYF
. | TRBJ2-3 | TRBV4-1 | 17 | TRBD2 | TGCGCCAGCAGCCCGACACTTTTTAGCGGGAGTGTGGATACGCAGTATTTT | CASSPTLFSGSVDTQYF
few | TRBJ1-2 | TRBV2 | 14 | TRBD1 | TGTGCCAGCAGGCGACAGGGGCCCAACTATGGCTACACCTTC | CASRRQGPNYGYTF
. | TRBJ1-2 | TRBV7-9 | 13 | . | TGTGCCACCGTCCGGGGGGCTAACTATGGCTACACCTTC | CATVRGANYGYTF
. | TRBJ1-1 | TRBV18 | 17 | TRBD1 | TGTGCCAGCTCACCACCCGGGACAGGCGCCATGAACACTGAAGCTTTCTTT | CASSPPGTGAMNTEAFF
. | TRBJ2-1 | TRBV7-2 | 16 | TRBD1 | TGTGCCAGCAGCTTACAGGGGGCATTTGGTTACAATGAGCAGTTCTTC | CASSLQGAFGYNEQFF
. | TRBJ1-5 | TRBV30 | 17 | TRBD1 | TGTGCCTGGAGTGTGGGAGGGACAGGGATAAGCAATCAGCCCCAGCATTTT | CAWSVGGTGISNQPQHF
once | TRBJ2-3 | TRBV10-1 | 15 | . | TGCGCCAGCAGCGACCGACGGGGGGCCGGAGATACGCAGTATTTT | CASSDRRGAGDTQYF
few | TRBJ2-5 | TRBV28 | 13 | . | TGTGCCAGCAGTTTTCAGGGAAGAGAGACCCAGTACTTC | CASSFQGRETQYF
once | TRBJ2-5 | TRBV29-1 | 12 | . | TGCAGCGTTGTCAGGGGCGGGGAGACCCAGTACTTC | CSVVRGGETQYF
. | TRBJ2-6 | TRBV7-9 | 17 | TRBD2 | TGTGCCAGCAGCGTAGCGGGAGGGCCTGGTGGGGCCAACGTCCTGACTTTC | CASSVAGGPGGANVLTF
. | TRBJ1-2 | TRBV28 | 12 | . | TGTGCCAGCAGTTTTAGAGGCTATGGCTACACCTTC | CASSFRGYGYTF
. | TRBJ2-7 | TRBV20-1 | 11 | . | TGCAGTGCGGCAGGGATCTACGAGCAGTACTTC | CSAAGIYEQYF
few | TRBJ2-7 | TRBV2 | 12 | . | TGTGCCAGCATCGGGATTCCCTACGAGCAGTACTTC | CASIGIPYEQYF
. | TRBJ1-2 | TRBV28 | 15 | TRBD1 | TGTGCCAGCAGAACGACCGGGACAGACTACTATGGCTACACCTTC | CASRTTGTDYYGYTF
. | TRBJ2-6 | TRBV5-5 | 17 | . | TGTGCCAGCAGCCAGACAGGCTCTACCTCTGGGGCCAACGTCCTGACTTTC | CASSQTGSTSGANVLTF
. | TRBJ2-1 | TRBV11-2 | 15 | TRBD2 | TGTGCCAGCCGACGACTAGCGGGAGGCCAGAATGAGCAGTTCTTC | CASRRLAGGQNEQFF
few | TRBJ2-7 | TRBV7-6 | 12 | . | TGTGCCAGCAGCTTAGTCGGCTACGAGCAGTACTTC | CASSLVGYEQYF
. | TRBJ2-4 | TRBV6-1 | 14 | TRBD1 | TGTGCCAGCACCCAAACAGGGGGCCCCAACATTCAGTACTTC | CASTQTGGPNIQYF
. | TRBJ2-7 | TRBV11-2 | 16 | TRBD2 | TGTGCCAGCAGCTTAGTACCAGCGGGAGGTTCCTACGAGCAGTACTTC | CASSLVPAGGSYEQYF
few | TRBJ2-5 | TRBV7-6 | 15 | . | TGTGCCAGCAGCTTAGTTTCAGCGCCCCAAGAGACCCAGTACTTC | CASSLVSAPQETQYF
. | TRBJ2-2 | TRBV6-1 | 20 | . | TGTGCCAGCAGTGAATATGGTTTCAGGGGACCCGAATCGAACACCGGGGAGCTGTTTTTT | CASSEYGFRGPESNTGELFF
. | TRBJ2-1 | TRBV4-1 | 16 | TRBD2 | TGCGCCAGCAGCCAGGCGCGGACTAGCGGGACAACAGAGCAGTTCTTC | CASSQARTSGTTEQFF
once | TRBJ1-3 | TRBV5-4 | 15 | . | TGTGCCAGCACCTCCACAGTCGGCTCTGGAAACACCATATATTTT | CASTSTVGSGNTIYF
. | TRBJ2-2 | TRBV5-4 | 13 | . | TGTGCCAGCAGCTCGAGAAACACCGGGGAGCTGTTTTTT | CASSSRNTGELFF
. | TRBJ1-2 | TRBV2 | 15 | TRBD1 | TGTGCCAGCAAGAAAGGGGGCGACCTGGCCAGGGGCTACACCTTC | CASKKGGDLARGYTF
. | TRBJ1-2 | TRBV6-1 | 14 | TRBD1 | TGTGCCAGCAGTGTGACAGGGGTTAACTATGGCTACACCTTC | CASSVTGVNYGYTF
. | TRBJ2-3 | TRBV7-2 | 14 | . | TGTGCCAGCAGCTCTCAGGGTGTACCAGATACGCAGTATTTT | CASSSQGVPDTQYF
. | TRBJ1-3 | TRBV6-5 | 15 | . | TGTGCCAGCAGGCGAACAGGGTGGGATGGAAACACCATATATTTT | CASRRTGWDGNTIYF
. | TRBJ2-7 | TRBV6-1 | 15 | TRBD2 | TGTGCCAGCAGTGAATCGGGACTAGCGGATTACGAGCAGTACTTC | CASSESGLADYEQYF
few | TRBJ1-5 | TRBV6-1 | 15 | . | TGTGCCAGCAGCGAGGGCCCGAATAGCAATCAGCCCCAGCATTTT | CASSEGPNSNQPQHF
. | TRBJ2-7 | TRBV5-1 | 15 | . | TGCGCCAGCAGCTTGACTAGCGGAGGGGGCGGGGAGCAGTACTTC | CASSLTSGGGGEQYF
. | TRBJ1-5 | TRBV6-7 | 15 | TRBD1 | TGTGCCAGCAGTTACGGACAGGGGGAACGTCAGCCCCAGCATTTT | CASSYGQGERQPQHF
. | TRBJ2-1 | TRBV6-5 | 15 | . | TGTGCCAGCACCCTCAGCGCCAGCTCCTACAATGAGCAGTTCTTC | CASTLSASSYNEQFF
. | TRBJ1-4 | TRBV10-2 | 15 | TRBD1 | TGCGCCAGCAGTGAGTCGGGGACAGGGCTCGAAAAACTGTTTTTT | CASSESGTGLEKLFF
. | TRBJ1-4 | TRBV2 | 13 | TRBD1 | TGTGCCAGCAGCGGGACAGATAATGAAAAACTGTTTTTT | CASSGTDNEKLFF
. | TRBJ2-2 | TRBV27 | 15 | . | TGTGCCAGCAGTTTAGCTAGGGGAAGGACCGGGGAGCTGTTTTTT | CASSLARGRTGELFF